This T cell receptor beta chain emerged from a study of T cells after yellow fever vaccination. Study overall: Fractions low in cell number were prepared with SMART-Seq v4 Ultra Low Input.

The CDR3 covers 13 residues. Trimming took off 6 bases at V and 3 bases at J, with 14 bases between the two ends. From germline, CDR1 is SQVTM and CDR2 ANQGSEA. Template switching with 5'RACE generated the TCR cDNA and added a universal primer site and UMIs. TCRdb independently ran MiXCR on the 5' RACE reads; one entry per CDR3 protein. The table lists under 80,000 distinct CDR3 sequences, about 7.8% of them singletons, with about 38% in the top ten. This chain uses TRBV29-1 with TRBJ1-2, with D possibly TRBD1 on 6 matching bases. This material consisted of CD8+ T cells sorted from PBMCs, taken 15 days after the yellow fever booster vaccination. This receptor was taken from a man aged 30 to 45 who received the YFV17D yellow fever vaccine. The CDR3 DNA reads as TGCAGCGTGGAAACGGGGGCGTACTATGGCTACACCTTC. Translation: CSVETGAYYGYTF.